The present T cell receptor beta chain was sequenced within a study of blood T cell repertoires in COVID-19. Across the whole study: The United States, Italy and Spain provided the acute and convalescent COVID-19 samples. PBMCs, B-cell-depleted T cells, or T cells were the source of the cDNA or gDNA that made up the material.

The CDR3 runs to 17 residues. The V gene's germline CDR1 is PRHDT and CDR2 FYEKMQ (reference sequence). V lost 8 bases and J lost 0; bases outside the gene matches: 14. Methods used by the authors: Amplification of reference gene primers provided the estimated nucleated cell counts. The data were produced by immunoSEQ multiplex PCR, yet TCRdb's version contains in-frame clones alone and is incomplete. Clone size and the V and J calls come from that table; the DNA yielded D and trimming. The sample yields some 42,000 clones, around 87% seen once. A few counts support this clone. This sequence joins TRBV13 and TRBJ1-2, with 8 positions matching TRBD1. The TCR sequence derives from a young man with active or convalescent COVID-19. Sequenced: peripheral blood. The CDR3 DNA follows: TGTGCCAGCGGCCGGACGAGACAGGGGATAACTAACTATGGCTACACCTTC. Translating gives CASGRTRQGITNYGYTF.